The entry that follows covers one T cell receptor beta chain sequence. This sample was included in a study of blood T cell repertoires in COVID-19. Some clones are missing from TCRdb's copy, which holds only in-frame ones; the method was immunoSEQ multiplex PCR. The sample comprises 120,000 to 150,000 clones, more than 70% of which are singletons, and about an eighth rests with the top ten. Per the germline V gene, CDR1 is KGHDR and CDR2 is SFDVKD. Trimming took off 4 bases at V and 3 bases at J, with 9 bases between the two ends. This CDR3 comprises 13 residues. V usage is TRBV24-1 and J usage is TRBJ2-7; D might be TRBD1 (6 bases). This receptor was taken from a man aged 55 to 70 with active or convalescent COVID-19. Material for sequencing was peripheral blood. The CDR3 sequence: CATSDPQGYEQYF. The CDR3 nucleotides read TGTGCCACCAGTGACCCACAGGGCTACGAGCAGTACTTC.